These 29 T cell receptor beta chains share one sample of origin, sequenced in a study of blood T cell repertoires in COVID-19. TCRdb's copy holds only in-frame clones and misses some; the assay was immunoSEQ multiplex PCR. This sample has approximately 100,000 clones; about 89% occur once, and the top ten carry 17%. Sequencing was done on a sample of peripheral blood. These receptors were taken from a man aged 50 to 59 with acute or convalescent COVID-19.

The chain carries TRBV18 and TRBJ1-3, with TRBD1 matching 9 bases. V was clipped by 3 bases and J by 0 bases; unmatched bases: 6. Germline V lookup: CDR1 KGHSH, CDR2 LQKENI. The CDR3 has 17 amino acids. The CDR3 DNA reads TGTGCCAGCTCACCCCGGGACAGGGCTCTCTCTGGAAACACCATATATTTT. This codes for CASSPRDRALSGNTIYF.

The rearrangement joins TRBV11-3 to TRBJ2-5, with 8 bases matching TRBD2. This CDR3 spans 17 amino acids. Germline loops: CDR1 SGHNT, CDR2 YENEEA. The trim removed 7 bases at V and 4 bases at J, leaving 17 bases unmatched. CDR3 sequence: CASTLRVAARGGETQYF. The CDR3 bases are TGTGCCAGCACCCTTAGGGTCGCCGCCCGGGGGGGAGAGACCCAGTACTTC.

This rearrangement joins TRBV4-1 to TRBJ1-1, with D possibly matching TRBD1 (5 bases). CDR3 length: 13 residues. Per the germline V gene, CDR1 is MGHRA and CDR2 is YSYEKL. Trimming removed 6 bases at V and 3 bases at J, with 11 bases between. The CDR3 nucleotides are TGCGCCAGCAGTTCCGTGGGGCACACTGAAGCTTTCTTT. Residues: CASSSVGHTEAFF.

The V and J genes are TRBV6-4 and TRBJ2-1; TRBD2 matches 9 bases. The V gene end was trimmed by 10 bases and the J gene end by 3 bases; junction bases not matched to a gene: 13. Germline V gene sequence: CDR1 MRHNA, CDR2 SNTAGT. The CDR3 totals 16 residues. CDR3 in amino acids: CATKEESGGFYNEQFF. CDR3 sequence (DNA): TGTGCCACTAAGGAGGAAAGCGGGGGGTTCTACAATGAGCAGTTCTTC.

This rearrangement joins TRBV6-5 to TRBJ1-6, with a tentative D call TRBD1 (6 bases). Germline V lookup: CDR1 MNHEY, CDR2 SVGAGI. Trimming removed 2 bases at V and 4 bases at J, with 12 bases between. The CDR3 covers 16 residues. The CDR3 DNA follows: TGTGCCAGCAGTTACGGGACACCCACATATAATTCACCCCTCCACTTT. It translates to CASSYGTPTYNSPLHF.

The chain joins TRBV28 to TRBJ1-3; TRBD1 aligns across 9 bases. CDR3 length equals 18 residues. The J segment lost 1 base and the V segment lost 6 bases, leaving 13 bases of the junction unmatched. CDR1 and CDR2 from the germline V gene are MDHEN and SYDVKM. The CDR3 nucleotides read TGTGCCAGCAGGGAAAGTCCGGGACAGGGAAGATCTGGAAACACCATATATTTT. Translating gives CASRESPGQGRSGNTIYF.

The chain employs TRBV15 and TRBJ1-2; 7 nucleotides line up with TRBD1. Trimming at V came to 0 bases and at J to 0 bases, leaving 7 bases not matched to a gene. Germline values: CDR1 LNHNV, CDR2 YYDKDF (reference sequence). This CDR3 comprises 17 residues. CDR3 protein: CATSRDKGARPNYGYTF. The CDR3 bases are TGTGCCACCAGCAGAGATAAGGGGGCTCGCCCTAACTATGGCTACACCTTC.

This chain connects TRBV4-1 to TRBJ1-4, with D perhaps matching TRBD1 (5 bases). The CDR3 is 15 amino acids. The germline V gene encodes CDR1 MGHRA and CDR2 YSYEKL. V lost 4 bases and J lost 6, with 15 bases in between. CDR3 sequence reads: CASSPPKGEDEKLFF. The CDR3 DNA is TGCGCCAGCAGCCCACCGAAAGGGGAGGATGAAAAACTGTTTTTT.

The chain joins TRBV28 to TRBJ1-5; TRBD1 aligns across 9 bases. This CDR3 region has 15 residues. V shed 2 bases and J 5 bases; nucleotides not matched to a gene: 4. CDR1 MDHEN and CDR2 SYDVKM come from the germline V gene. The CDR3 nucleotides are TGTGCCAGCAGTTTAACCGGGACAGGGTATCAGCCCCAGCATTTT. Translating gives CASSLTGTGYQPQHF.

This clone was seen a handful of times. The CDR3 nucleotides read TGCAGCGTTGACGGCACAGGGGGCGCGGTTTACAACTATGGCTACACCTTC. Translated: CSVDGTGGAVYNYGYTF. The V and J genes are TRBV29-1 and TRBJ1-2; 9 nucleotides align to TRBD1. CDR1 and CDR2 (germline): SQVTM, ANQGSEA. This CDR3 region has 17 residues. The trim removed 3 bases at V and 2 bases at J, leaving 13 bases unmatched.

The chain couples TRBV10-2 to TRBJ1-5; possibly TRBD1 for D (5 bases). CDR3 length: 13 amino acids. V was pared by 4 bases and J by 4 bases, with 8 bases between. CDR1 is WSHSY and CDR2 is SAAADI in the germline V gene. The chain's CDR3 is CASSAQGNQPQHF. The CDR3 DNA is TGCGCCAGCAGTGCCCAGGGAAATCAGCCCCAGCATTTT.

The chain recombines TRBV18 with TRBJ1-1; 7 nucleotides line up with TRBD1. The CDR3 runs to 14 residues. With V trimmed by 6 bases and J by 5 bases, 9 bases remained unmatched. Germline CDR1 reads KGHSH; CDR2 reads LQKENI. CDR3 bases: TGTGCCAGCTCGTCACAGGGGACTGCAACTGAAGCTTTCTTT. It is translated as CASSSQGTATEAFF.

The chain carries TRBV2 and TRBJ2-7; tentatively, D is TRBD2 (6 bases). The CDR3 covers 13 residues. Per germline, CDR1 SNHLY and CDR2 FYNNEI. Trimming stripped 10 bases from V and 3 bases from J, with 16 bases between. The CDR3 spells CATRGGGSYEQYF. The CDR3 DNA reads as TGTGCCACCAGAGGTGGAGGGAGCTACGAGCAGTACTTC.

J is TRBJ1-5 and V is TRBV19; a weak D match, TRBD1 (6 bases). Germline lookup yields CDR1 LNHDA and CDR2 SQIVND (reference sequence). There are 13 residues in the CDR3. The V gene lost 10 bases and the J gene lost 4 bases, with 14 bases spanning the gap. Here the CDR3 reads CATSQGSNQPQHF. The CDR3 coding sequence is TGTGCCACTTCACAGGGTTCTAATCAGCCCCAGCATTTT.

The chain couples TRBV19 to TRBJ1-1; D remains ambiguous. V lost 3 bases and J lost 1, with 9 bases in between. CDR3 length equals 14 residues. CDR1 and CDR2 from the germline V gene are LNHDA and SQIVND (reference sequence). The chain's CDR3 is CASSIPQRNTEAFF. CDR3 DNA sequence: TGTGCCAGTAGTATCCCACAGAGGAACACTGAAGCTTTCTTT.

This sequence joins TRBV6-5 and TRBJ1-1, with D uncertain. CDR1 MNHEY and CDR2 SVGAGI come from the germline V gene. This CDR3 spans 13 amino acids. V was cut by 7 bases and J by 4 bases, with 13 bases left in between. CDR3 nucleotide sequence: TGTGCCAGCACCCCCCTCGGGAGCACTGAAGCTTTCTTT. This translates into CASTPLGSTEAFF.

CDR3 DNA: TGTGCCAGCAGTTCTACCCCGGGATCCACCAGTAAGATCGGTGGCTATGGCTACACCTTC. It yields the protein CASSSTPGSTSKIGGYGYTF. The rearrangement links TRBV6-2 or TRBV6-3 to TRBJ1-2; no firm D call. CDR3 size: 20 residues. V lost 4 bases and J 4 bases, leaving 31 bases between the germline ends. CDR1 and CDR2 from the germline V gene are MNHEY and SVGEGT.

The chain combines TRBV19 with TRBJ1-2; D uncertain. Trimming pared 4 bases from V and 7 bases from J, leaving 19 bases between. The CDR3 totals 15 residues. Germline CDR1 is LNHDA and CDR2 is SQIVND (reference sequence). The CDR3 spells CASSRSGKAGSGYTF. The CDR3 nucleotides read TGTGCCAGTAGTAGGTCGGGGAAGGCTGGATCTGGCTACACCTTC.

The V call is TRBV5-4, the J call TRBJ2-7, with D perhaps TRBD2 (5 bases). Germline-derived CDR1 and CDR2 are SGHNT and YYREEE (reference sequence). The germline V and J ends were trimmed by 2 bases and 4 bases, with 16 bases remaining between them. CDR3 size: 15 residues. This chain's CDR3 is CASSFSVGGQYEQYF. The CDR3 DNA sequence: TGTGCCAGCAGCTTTAGCGTTGGCGGTCAGTACGAGCAGTACTTC.

This chain connects TRBV7-2 to TRBJ1-1, with D perhaps matching TRBD1 (5 bases). Germline V gene data show CDR1 as SGHTA and CDR2 as FQGNSA. Deletions cut 5 bases from V and 3 bases from J, with 13 bases between. CDR3 length: 14 residues. This chain's CDR3 is CASSLSSRDTEAFF. The CDR3 DNA follows: TGTGCCAGCAGCCTCTCCAGCAGGGACACTGAAGCTTTCTTT.

This clone occurred a few times. V gene TRBV11-3 combines with J gene TRBJ1-2; D is uncertain. In germline, CDR1 is SGHNT, CDR2 YENEEA. The CDR3 runs 13 residues. V was shortened by 4 bases and J by 1 base, with 7 bases between the two germline ends. The CDR3 protein is CASSSSHNYGYTF. DNA for the CDR3: TGTGCCAGCAGCTCGAGTCATAACTATGGCTACACCTTC.

The chain recombines TRBV2 with TRBJ2-7, with D possibly TRBD1 on 6 matching bases. The germline V and J ends were trimmed by 8 bases and 3 bases, with 17 bases remaining between them. In germline, CDR1 is SNHLY, CDR2 FYNNEI. CDR3 length: 14 residues. In nucleotides, the CDR3 is TGTGCCAGCGTGGTTAGGACAGCCTTCTACGAGCAGTACTTC. It encodes CASVVRTAFYEQYF.

This rearrangement joins TRBV5-6 to TRBJ1-2, with TRBD1 identical over 9 bases. From germline, CDR1 is SGHDT and CDR2 YYEEEE. V lost 3 bases and J lost 5; bases outside the gene matches: 11. CDR3 length: 16 amino acids. This CDR3 reads CASSWDRVGAGYGYTF. The CDR3 DNA follows: TGTGCCAGCAGCTGGGACAGGGTAGGGGCTGGGTATGGCTACACCTTC.

CDR3 DNA sequence: TGTGCCAGCAGCCCAGACAGGGCTGCGAACACTGAAGCTTTCTTT. It yields the protein CASSPDRAANTEAFF. The rearrangement joins TRBV7-9 to TRBJ1-1; 7 bases match TRBD1. Per germline, CDR1 SEHNR and CDR2 FQNEAQ (reference sequence). The CDR3 sequence is 15 residues long. J lost 1 base, V lost 5 bases, and 7 bases had no gene match.

This clone appeared a single time. This sequence joins TRBV2 and TRBJ2-5; 12 bases are a match to TRBD2. J was trimmed by 1 base and V by 0 bases; bases with no gene match: 9. The CDR3 has 19 residues. Germline V gene sequence: CDR1 SNHLY, CDR2 FYNNEI. The CDR3 loop reads CASSEALAGGSGVQETQYF. DNA for the CDR3: TGTGCCAGCAGTGAAGCACTAGCGGGGGGCTCCGGGGTCCAAGAGACCCAGTACTTC.

This clone appeared once. As DNA, the CDR3 is TGTGCCAGTAGTACGGGACAGGGCAATCAGCCCCAGCATTTT. This codes for CASSTGQGNQPQHF. The rearrangement links TRBV19 to TRBJ1-5; TRBD1 agrees at 8 bases. Losses at the gene ends were 4 bases for V and 2 bases for J; bases not matched to a gene: 1. This CDR3 is built from 14 residues. CDR1 LNHDA and CDR2 SQIVND come from the germline V gene (reference sequence). The full variable domain, completed using reference TRBV19 and TRBJ1-5, is DGGITQSPKYLFRKEGQNVTLSCEQNLNHDAMYWYRQDPGQGLRLIYYSQIVNDFQKGDIAEGYSVSREKKESFPLTVTSAQKNPTAFYLCASSTGQGNQPQHFGDGTRLSIL.

The rearrangement links TRBV12-3 or TRBV12-4 to TRBJ1-2; 9 nucleotides line up with TRBD1. V gave up 6 bases and J gave up 8 bases; unmatched junction bases: 7. The CDR3 totals 13 residues. CDR3 residues: CASSPGTGNGYTF. In DNA form, the CDR3 reads TGTGCCAGCAGCCCTGGGACAGGGAACGGCTACACCTTC.

The chain is built from TRBV7-8 and TRBJ2-5; D possibly corresponds to TRBD1 (6 bases). The CDR3 loop spans 14 amino acids. Trimming pared 0 bases from V and 5 bases from J, leaving 10 bases between. CDR1 is SGHVS, CDR2 FQNEAQ, per germline. CDR3 residues: CASSLAKRGETQYF. CDR3 nucleotides: TGTGCCAGCAGCTTAGCGAAGAGGGGGGAGACCCAGTACTTC.

The CDR3 region is CASSQAGGGKRNSPLHF. The CDR3 DNA is TGTGCCAGCAGCCAAGCCGGGGGGGGGAAAAGGAATTCACCCCTCCACTTT. The chain joins TRBV14 to TRBJ1-6; maybe TRBD1 (5 bases). Looked up from germline, CDR1 is SGHDN and CDR2 is FVKESK. V was cut by 1 base and J by 7 bases, with 17 bases left in between. CDR3 length equals 17 residues.